This section outlines one T cell receptor (beta chain) sequence together with its context. Its antigen is not identified. The data stem from a study of blood T cells in healthy people across ages. The germline CDR1 and CDR2 sequences are DFQATT and SNEGSKA (reference sequence). The J segment lost 5 bases and the V segment lost 1 base, leaving 1 base of the junction unmatched. The CDR3 has 13 residues. A J-beta primer mix and a sample-barcoded 5' primer were used in a second PCR of about 6 to 12 cycles. TCRdb fed the 5' RACE reads into MiXCR, producing one record per CDR3 protein. The repertoire holds hundreds of thousands of distinct CDR3 sequences, roughly 50% seen once, with roughly 31% in the top ten. General observations from the study: TCR beta diversity per million T cells fell roughly linearly with age.

Sequencing input: blood. The clonotype comes from a woman in her sixties in good health. The chain uses TRBV20-1 and TRBJ2-3; TRBD2 matches 9 bases. CDR3 nucleotide sequence: TGCAGTGCTAGAGGGACTAGCGAAGATACGCAGTATTTT. Its translation: CSARGTSEDTQYF.